A single sample is the source of the 4 T cell receptor beta chains below, sequenced in a study of OX40 agonist ivuxolimab in advanced cancers. The assay was immunoSEQ multiplex PCR, and TCRdb's table has in-frame clones only and misses some. Of over 45,000 clones detected, approximately 84% appear once; the ten largest clones hold 0.95% to 1.2%. The source material was CD4+ or CD8+ T cells sorted from blood, sampled in a trial of the OX40 agonist ivuxolimab. The receptors shown here come from an adult with an advanced solid tumor such as melanoma, head and neck, liver or kidney cancer.

This sequence joins TRBV7-2 and TRBJ2-1; 9 bases are a match to TRBD2. CDR3 length: 19 amino acids. The germline V gene has CDR1 SGHTA and CDR2 FQGNSA. J gave up 2 bases and V 2 bases, and 13 bases lay outside the gene matches. DNA for the CDR3: TGTGCCAGCAGCTTAACTAGCGGGTCCCTTGGAGTCCCCTACAATGAGCAGTTCTTC. Its translation: CASSLTSGSLGVPYNEQFF.

This clone was picked up one time. The chain employs TRBV19 and TRBJ2-7; D may match TRBD1 or TRBD2 (5 bases each). Per the germline V gene, CDR1 is LNHDA and CDR2 is SQIVND (reference sequence). CDR3 length equals 16 residues. V lost 4 bases and J 2 bases, leaving 18 bases between the germline ends. This CDR3 reads CASSKFVWDGTYEQYF. The CDR3 region has the DNA TGTGCCAGTAGTAAGTTTGTTTGGGACGGAACCTACGAGCAGTACTTC.

This clone was seen once. This chain links TRBV6-1 with TRBJ2-3; D not resolved. The germline V gene encodes CDR1 MNHNS and CDR2 SASEGT. The CDR3 is 13 amino acids. The V end lost 2 bases, the J end lost 1 base, and 4 bases lay between the germline ends. The DNA for the CDR3 is TGTGCCAGCAGTGAACTACGCACAGATACGCAGTATTTT. Translating it yields CASSELRTDTQYF.

The chain combines TRBV5-1 with TRBJ1-2; D remains unclear. The CDR3 has 14 residues. The V gene lost 1 base and the J gene lost 4 bases, with 11 bases spanning the gap. The germline V gene encodes CDR1 SGHRS and CDR2 YFSETQ. The CDR3 loop reads CASSLSDRSYGYTF. In nucleotides, the CDR3 is TGCGCCAGCAGCTTGAGTGATCGAAGCTATGGCTACACCTTC.